This T cell receptor (beta chain) is drawn from a study of T cell responses to AZD1222 COVID-19 vaccine. Here immunoSEQ multiplex PCR was the method, and the copy in TCRdb shows in-frame clones only, minus some. Of tens of thousands of clones listed, around 87% are singletons. The length of the CDR3 is 13 residues. The ends were cut back, 5 bases at V and 5 bases at J, with 7 bases in the middle. CDR1 and CDR2 (germline): SNHLY, FYNNEI. Whole-study results and caveats: After two AZD1222 doses, spike-specific TCR breadth and depth rose versus day 0. The span of vaccine-associated CD4 TCRs extended across spike, with dominance at 160-218 and 743-854. Reports indicate that nearly half of spike-specific TCRs are directed at unmutated variant regions. Seropositive status at baseline applied to only five or six AZD1222 recipients.

As to this clone: Its specificity is unknown.

This chain uses TRBV2 with TRBJ1-6; D call uncertain. Material: peripheral blood, obtained on day 0 of AZD1222 vaccination. The TCR was taken from an adult in good health. The CDR3 DNA is TGTGCCAGCAGTTTGCAGCATAATTCACCCCTCCACTTT. Its translation is CASSLQHNSPLHF.